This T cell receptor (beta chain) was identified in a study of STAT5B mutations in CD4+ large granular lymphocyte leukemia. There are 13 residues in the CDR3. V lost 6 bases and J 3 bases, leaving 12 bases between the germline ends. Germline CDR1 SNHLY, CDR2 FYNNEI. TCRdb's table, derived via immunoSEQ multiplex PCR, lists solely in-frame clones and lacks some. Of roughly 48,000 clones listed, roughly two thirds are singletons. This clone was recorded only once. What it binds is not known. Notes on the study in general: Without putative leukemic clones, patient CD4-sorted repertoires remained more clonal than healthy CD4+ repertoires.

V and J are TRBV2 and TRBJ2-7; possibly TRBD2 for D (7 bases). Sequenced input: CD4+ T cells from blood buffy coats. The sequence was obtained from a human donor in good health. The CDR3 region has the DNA TGTGCCAGCAGGGGGGAGGGGGGCTACGAGCAGTACTTC. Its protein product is CASRGEGGYEQYF.